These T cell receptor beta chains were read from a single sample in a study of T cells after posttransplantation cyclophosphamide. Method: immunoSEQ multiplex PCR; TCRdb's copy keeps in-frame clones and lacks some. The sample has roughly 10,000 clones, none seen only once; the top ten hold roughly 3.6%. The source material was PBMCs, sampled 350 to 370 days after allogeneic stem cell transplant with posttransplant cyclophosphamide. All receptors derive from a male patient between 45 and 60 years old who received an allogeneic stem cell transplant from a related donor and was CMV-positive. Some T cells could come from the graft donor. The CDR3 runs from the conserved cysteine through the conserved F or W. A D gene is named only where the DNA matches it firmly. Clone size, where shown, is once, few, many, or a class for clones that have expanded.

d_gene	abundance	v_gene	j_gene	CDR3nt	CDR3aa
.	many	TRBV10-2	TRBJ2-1	TGCGCCAGCAAAGAACTTTACAATGAGCAGTTCTTC	CASKELYNEQFF
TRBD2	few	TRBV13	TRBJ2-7	TGTGCCAGCAGCCAAAAGACTAGCGGGGGGCCGTCCTACGAGCAGTACTTC	CASSQKTSGGPSYEQYF
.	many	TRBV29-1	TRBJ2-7	TGCAGCGCATCAGTCGTCGACGAGCAGTACTTC	CSASVVDEQYF
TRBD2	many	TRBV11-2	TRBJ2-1	TGTGCCAGCAGCTTAAGGGCGCGGGGGGGCCTCTCCTACAATGAGCAGTTCTTC	CASSLRARGGLSYNEQFF
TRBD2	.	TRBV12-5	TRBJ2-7	TGTGCTAGTGGTTTGGTAGTCACTAGCGGGAGGTCCTACGAGCAGTACTTC	CASGLVVTSGRSYEQYF
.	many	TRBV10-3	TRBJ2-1	TGTGCCATCAGTGTCCCAGCGGAAGGGACTAATGAGCAGTTCTTC	CAISVPAEGTNEQFF
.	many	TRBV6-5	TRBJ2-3	TGTGCCAGCAGAAAACAGGGCACTAGCACAGATACGCAGTATTTT	CASRKQGTSTDTQYF
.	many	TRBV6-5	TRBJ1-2	TGTGCCAGCAGTTCCGACCTAAGAGGATTCAGCGGCTACACCTTC	CASSSDLRGFSGYTF
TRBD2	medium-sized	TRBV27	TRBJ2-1	TGTGCCAGCAGTTGGGAGCGGGAGGTCTCCTACAATGAGCAGTTCTTC	CASSWEREVSYNEQFF
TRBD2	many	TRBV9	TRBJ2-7	TGTGCCAGCAGCGTAGGGCGGGAGCATCACGAGCAGTACTTC	CASSVGREHHEQYF
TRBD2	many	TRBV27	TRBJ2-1	TGTGCCAGCAGTTTGGGAGGGCGTCAGGGTTTCCATGAGCAGTTCTTC	CASSLGGRQGFHEQFF
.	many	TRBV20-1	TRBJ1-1	TGCAGTGCAGAGGGTACGGCTGAAGCTTTCTTT	CSAEGTAEAFF
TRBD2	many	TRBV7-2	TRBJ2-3	TGTGCCAGCAGCCCTAGCGGCGGTACGCAGTATTTT	CASSPSGGTQYF
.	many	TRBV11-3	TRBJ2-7	TGTGCCAGCAGCTTAGCCGGTCAGGGGGGATCCTACGAGCAGTACTTC	CASSLAGQGGSYEQYF
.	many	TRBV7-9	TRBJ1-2	TGTGCCAGCAGCCTCCTCACAGGGAACTATGGCTACACCTTC	CASSLLTGNYGYTF
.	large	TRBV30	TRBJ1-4	TGTGCCTGGAACAGTCCCACCGGTAAACTGTTTTTT	CAWNSPTGKLFF
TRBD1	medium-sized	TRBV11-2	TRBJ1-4	TGTGCCAGCAGCTCCGGGACAGGGAAAGTCGCAACTAATGAAAAACTGTTTTTT	CASSSGTGKVATNEKLFF
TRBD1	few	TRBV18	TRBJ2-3	TGTGCCAGCTCACCACGGGGGACAGGGGGAACAGATACGCAGTATTTT	CASSPRGTGGTDTQYF
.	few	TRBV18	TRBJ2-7	TGTGCCAGCTCACCGGAACTACAGGGCATCGAGCAGTACTTC	CASSPELQGIEQYF
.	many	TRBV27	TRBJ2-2	TGTGCCAGCAGCCGGTCCGGACTATACACCGGGGAGCTGTTTTTT	CASSRSGLYTGELFF
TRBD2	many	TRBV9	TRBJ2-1	TGTGCCAGCAGCCTTAACCCCGGGACTAGCGGTTACAATGAGCAGTTCTTC	CASSLNPGTSGYNEQFF